This TCR beta chain comes out of a study of blood T cell repertoires in COVID-19. Across the study: The analysed material was cDNA or gDNA that came from T cells, B-cell-depleted T cells, or PBMCs.

Sequencing used immunoSEQ multiplex PCR; TCRdb keeps in-frame clones, though not all of them. The data show tens of thousands of clones, more than 80% seen once. The study recruited people aged about 18 to 90 years across approximately 23 US areas. The V end lost 3 bases, the J end lost 5 bases, and 14 bases lay between the germline ends. CDR1 and CDR2 from the germline V gene are LGHDT and YNNKEL (reference sequence). This CDR3 contains 14 residues. The chain has TRBV3-1 (or the pseudogene TRBV3-2) and TRBJ2-7, with TRBD1 as a possible D gene (5 bases). Sequencing input: PBMCs or T cells enriched from blood (not recorded which). This receptor was taken from a woman aged 40 to 55 with acute COVID-19. The CDR3 DNA follows: TGTGCCAGCAGCCAGACCAGGGCGAGGAACGAGCAGTACTTC. As protein: CASSQTRARNEQYF.